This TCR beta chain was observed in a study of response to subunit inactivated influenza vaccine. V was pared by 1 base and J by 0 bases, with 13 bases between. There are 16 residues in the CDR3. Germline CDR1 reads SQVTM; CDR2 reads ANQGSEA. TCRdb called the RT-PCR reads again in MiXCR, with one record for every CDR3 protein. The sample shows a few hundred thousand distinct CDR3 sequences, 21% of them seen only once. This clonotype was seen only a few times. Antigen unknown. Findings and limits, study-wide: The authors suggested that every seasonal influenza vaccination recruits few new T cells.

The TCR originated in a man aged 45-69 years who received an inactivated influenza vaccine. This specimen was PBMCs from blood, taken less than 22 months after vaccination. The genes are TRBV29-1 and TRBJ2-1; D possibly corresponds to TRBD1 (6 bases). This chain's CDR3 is CSVEGLTGSSYNEQFF. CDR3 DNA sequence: TGCAGCGTTGAAGGCTTGACAGGAAGCTCCTACAATGAGCAGTTCTTC.